This TCR beta chain derives from a study of tissue T cells after allogeneic stem cell transplantation. The assay was immunoSEQ multiplex PCR, and TCRdb's table has in-frame clones only and misses some. This table has about 4,900 clones, 45% appearing once. A word on this clone: The gene names given are mouse names. The read stops 1 residue short of the end of the CDR3; the missing end is completed from the germline J gene.

Between the trimmed V and J ends, which lost 7 bases and 7 bases, there was a span of 6 bases. The CDR3 extends over 10 amino acids. The germline CDR1 and CDR2 sequences are NSHNY and SYGAGN. Time point denoted: mouse harvest day 14 after allogeneic transplant. Mouse grafts combined 10^7 T-cell-depleted bone marrow cells with 10^6 splenic CD5+ T cells. Sequenced input: gut tissue. The chain joins TRBV13-1 to TRBJ1-5; D gene unclear. The clonotype originates from a female BALB/c mouse given C57BL/6 T cells with graft-versus-host disease after an allogeneic hematopoietic cell transplant. CDR3 DNA, as far as it was read: TGTGCCAGCGGTGGTCAGGCTCCGCTT. This encodes CASGGQAPL. The CDR3 in its entirety is CASGGQAPLF.